The sequence of this T cell receptor beta chain was determined in a study of blood T cell repertoires in COVID-19. In the study overall: The United States, Italy and Spain were the sources of the acute and convalescent COVID-19 samples. The cDNA or gDNA used as material had been derived from T cells, B-cell-depleted T cells, or PBMCs.

Produced via immunoSEQ multiplex PCR; TCRdb's table is partial and in-frame only. The profile covers under 200,000 clones, with about 85% appearing a single time and approximately 1.1% taken by the ten largest. In germline, CDR1 is SGHRS, CDR2 YFSETQ. The CDR3 loop spans 15 amino acids. Deletions cut 1 base from V and 4 bases from J, with 14 bases between. V and J are TRBV5-1 and TRBJ2-5; tentative D call: TRBD2 (6 bases). The sample taken for sequencing was peripheral blood. The receptor was isolated from a man aged 60 to 75 who had recovered from COVID-19. The CDR3 loop is CASSLNDRRVETQYF. CDR3 DNA sequence: TGCGCCAGCAGCTTGAACGACCGGAGGGTAGAGACCCAGTACTTC.